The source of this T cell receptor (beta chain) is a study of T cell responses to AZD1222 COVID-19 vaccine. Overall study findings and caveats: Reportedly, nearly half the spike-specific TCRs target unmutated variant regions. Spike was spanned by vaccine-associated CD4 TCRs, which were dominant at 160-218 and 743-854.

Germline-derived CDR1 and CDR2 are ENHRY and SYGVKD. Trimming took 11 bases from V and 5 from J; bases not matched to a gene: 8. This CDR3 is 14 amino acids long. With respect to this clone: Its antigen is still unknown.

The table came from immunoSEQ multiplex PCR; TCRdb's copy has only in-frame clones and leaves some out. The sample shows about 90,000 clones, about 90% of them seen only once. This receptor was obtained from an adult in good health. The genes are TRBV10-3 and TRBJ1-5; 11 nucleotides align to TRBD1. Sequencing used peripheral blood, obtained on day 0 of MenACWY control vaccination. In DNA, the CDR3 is TGTGCCGTACAACCGGGACAGGGGGATCAGCCCCAGCATTTT. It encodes CAVQPGQGDQPQHF.